This T cell receptor (beta chain) was identified in a study of post-analysis software for immune sequencing data. Findings of the study overall: With TRBV5-6, TRBV5-1 and TRBV20-1 included, about five TRBV segments were more frequent in patients than in controls.

The V gene lost 7 bases and the J gene lost 5 bases, with 13 bases spanning the gap. This CDR3 has 13 amino acids. Researchers reported that TCR beta cDNA libraries carried unique molecular identifiers. TCRdb reprocessed the PCR reads with MiXCR, giving one entry per CDR3 protein. Among a few hundred thousand distinct CDR3 sequences listed, roughly 35% were seen once. This clonotype has just one count. Its cognate antigen is unknown. A much larger clone sits a single nucleotide away, making a read error possible. Sequencing was performed on blood. This receptor was identified in a girl aged 5-17 years with multiple sclerosis. V is TRBV12-3 or TRBV12-4 and J is TRBJ2-3; perhaps TRBD2 as D (5 bases). CDR3 in amino acids: CASNSHGGDTQYF. In nucleotides, the CDR3 is TGTGCCAGCAATTCCCATGGAGGAGATACGCAGTATTTT.